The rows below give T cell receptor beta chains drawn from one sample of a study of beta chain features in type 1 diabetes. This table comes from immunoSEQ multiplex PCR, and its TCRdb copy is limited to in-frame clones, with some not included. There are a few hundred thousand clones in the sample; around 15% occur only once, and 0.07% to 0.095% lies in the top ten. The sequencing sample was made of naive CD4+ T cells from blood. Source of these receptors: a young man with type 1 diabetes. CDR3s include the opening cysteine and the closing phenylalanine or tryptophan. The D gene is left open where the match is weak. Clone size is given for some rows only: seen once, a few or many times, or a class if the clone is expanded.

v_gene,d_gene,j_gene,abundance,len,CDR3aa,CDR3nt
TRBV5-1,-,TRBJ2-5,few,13,CASSQMSGETQYF,TGCGCCAGCAGCCAGATGTCTGGGGAGACCCAGTACTTC
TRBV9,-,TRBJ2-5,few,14,CASSVGGSGETQYF,TGTGCCAGCAGCGTAGGTGGTAGCGGAGAGACCCAGTACTTC
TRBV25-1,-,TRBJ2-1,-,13,CASRLANGNEQFF,TGTGCCAGCAGGCTAGCCAATGGTAATGAGCAGTTCTTC
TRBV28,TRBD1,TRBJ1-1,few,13,CASSTAQGVRAFF,TGTGCCAGCAGCACTGCACAGGGGGTGCGAGCTTTCTTT
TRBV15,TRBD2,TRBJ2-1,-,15,CATSRGQAGDNEQFF,TGTGCCACCAGCAGAGGCCAAGCGGGAGACAATGAGCAGTTCTTC
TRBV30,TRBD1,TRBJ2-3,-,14,CAWQRTGLTDTQYF,TGTGCCTGGCAGAGGACAGGGTTGACAGATACGCAGTATTTT
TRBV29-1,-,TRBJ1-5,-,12,CSVLDRNQPQHF,TGCAGCGTCCTCGATCGCAATCAGCCCCAGCATTTT
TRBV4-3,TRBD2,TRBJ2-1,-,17,CASSQDVAGGPGGEQFF,TGCGCCAGCAGCCAAGACGTAGCGGGAGGACCCGGCGGTGAGCAGTTCTTC
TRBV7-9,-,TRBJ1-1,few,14,CASSLTTGNTEAFF,TGTGCCAGCAGCCTAACGACAGGGAACACTGAAGCTTTCTTT
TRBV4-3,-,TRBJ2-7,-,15,CASSQDKGSNNEQYF,TGCGCCAGCAGCCAAGATAAGGGCTCAAATAACGAGCAGTACTTC
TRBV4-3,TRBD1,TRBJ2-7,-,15,CASSQDGKRGREQYF,TGCGCCAGCAGCCAAGATGGAAAGAGGGGGCGCGAGCAGTACTTC
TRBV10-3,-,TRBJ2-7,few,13,CAITRGVTYEQYF,TGTGCCATCACACGCGGTGTAACCTACGAGCAGTACTTC
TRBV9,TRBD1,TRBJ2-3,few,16,CASSVDPTGIPDTQYF,TGTGCCAGCAGCGTAGATCCGACAGGGATCCCAGATACGCAGTATTTT
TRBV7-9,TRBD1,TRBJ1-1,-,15,CASSARTGKNTEAFF,TGTGCCAGCAGCGCCCGGACAGGGAAGAACACTGAAGCTTTCTTT
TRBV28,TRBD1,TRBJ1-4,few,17,CASSPRTGSASNEKLFF,TGTGCCAGCAGCCCTCGGACAGGGTCAGCGTCGAATGAAAAACTGTTTTTT
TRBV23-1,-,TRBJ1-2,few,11,CASSGPYRYTF,TGCGCCAGCAGTGGTCCCTATCGCTACACCTTC
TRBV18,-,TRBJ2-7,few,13,CASSPPTIYEQYF,TGTGCCAGCTCACCACCCACTATCTACGAGCAGTACTTC
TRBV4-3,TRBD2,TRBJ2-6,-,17,CASSHLAGRSGANVLTF,TGCGCCAGCAGCCATCTAGCGGGACGCTCTGGGGCCAACGTCCTGACTTTC
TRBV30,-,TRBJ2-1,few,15,CAWSPNPGSTHEQFF,TGTGCCTGGAGCCCCAACCCCGGGAGTACCCATGAGCAGTTCTTC
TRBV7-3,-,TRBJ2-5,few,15,CASSLVAVRAETQYF,TGTGCCAGCAGCTTAGTTGCCGTACGCGCGGAGACCCAGTACTTC
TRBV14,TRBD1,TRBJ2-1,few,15,CASSQALGQYNEQFF,TGTGCCAGCAGCCAAGCCTTGGGACAGTACAATGAGCAGTTCTTC
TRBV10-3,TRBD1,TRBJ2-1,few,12,CAIRGTGNEQFF,TGTGCCATCAGGGGGACAGGCAATGAGCAGTTCTTC
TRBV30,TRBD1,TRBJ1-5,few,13,CAWSGQGYQPQHF,TGTGCCTGGAGTGGACAGGGGTATCAGCCCCAGCATTTT
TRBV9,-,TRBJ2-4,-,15,CASSVDVLAKNIQYF,TGTGCCAGCAGCGTAGACGTTCTAGCCAAAAACATTCAGTACTTC
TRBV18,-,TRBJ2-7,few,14,CASSPNGRAYEQYF,TGTGCCAGCTCACCAAATGGACGGGCCTACGAGCAGTACTTC
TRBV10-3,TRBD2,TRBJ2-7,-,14,CAISELAGEGEQYF,TGTGCCATCAGTGAACTAGCGGGAGAGGGCGAGCAGTACTTC
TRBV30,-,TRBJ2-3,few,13,CAWVEGAEDTQYF,TGTGCCTGGGTCGAAGGGGCAGAAGATACGCAGTATTTT
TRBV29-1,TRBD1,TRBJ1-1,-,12,CSVGDRGTEAFF,TGCAGCGTTGGGGACAGGGGGACTGAAGCTTTCTTT
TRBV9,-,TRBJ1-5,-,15,CASSVAGRDNQPQHF,TGTGCCAGCAGCGTAGCTGGTAGGGACAATCAGCCCCAGCATTTT
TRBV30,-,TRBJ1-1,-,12,CAWSVMNTEAFF,TGTGCCTGGAGTGTAATGAACACTGAAGCTTTCTTT
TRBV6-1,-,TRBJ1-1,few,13,CASRAGQNTEAFF,TGTGCCAGCAGGGCGGGACAGAACACTGAAGCTTTCTTT
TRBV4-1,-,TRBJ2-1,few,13,CASSQASANEQFF,TGCGCCAGCAGCCAGGCTAGCGCCAATGAGCAGTTCTTC
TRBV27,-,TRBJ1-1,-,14,CASRANSRNTEAFF,TGTGCCAGCAGAGCGAACAGCCGGAACACTGAAGCTTTCTTT
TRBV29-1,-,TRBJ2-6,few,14,CSVLSPSGANVLTF,TGCAGCGTCCTTTCCCCCTCTGGGGCCAACGTCCTGACTTTC
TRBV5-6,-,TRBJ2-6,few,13,CASNPKGANVLTF,TGTGCCAGCAACCCGAAGGGGGCCAACGTCCTGACTTTC
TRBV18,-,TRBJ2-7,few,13,CASSHGGSYEQYF,TGTGCCAGCTCACACGGGGGAAGCTACGAGCAGTACTTC
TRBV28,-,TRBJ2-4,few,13,CASSPYPQSIQYF,TGTGCCAGCAGTCCCTACCCACAGAGCATTCAGTACTTC